The clone carrying this T cell receptor (beta chain) appeared a single time. Its antigen is not identified. The source of the sample is a study of blood T cells in healthy people across ages. As for the study in general: Template switching picked up about one barcoded beta molecule for each two T cells. General study findings and limits: Per million T cells, TCR beta diversity dropped roughly linearly as age increased. Relative to aged donors, long-lived donors carried more naive CD4+ cells and displayed higher diversity.

The second PCR ran about 6 to 12 cycles with a sample-barcoded 5' primer and J-beta primers. Researchers report that a template-switch adaptor with 12 random nucleotides tagged each cDNA molecule. TCRdb re-analysed the 5' RACE reads in MiXCR, keeping a single row per CDR3 protein. The table has about 1.5 million distinct CDR3 sequences, under 55% seen once. The CDR3 length is 12 residues. The chain couples TRBV12-3 or TRBV12-4 to TRBJ2-3; D possibly matches TRBD1 or TRBD2 (6 bases each). This clonotype was sampled from a woman aged 18-30 years in good health. The specimen was blood. The CDR3 reads CASRGGTDAEYF. DNA for the CDR3: TGTGCGTCCAGGGGAGGCACAGATGCGGAGTATTTT.